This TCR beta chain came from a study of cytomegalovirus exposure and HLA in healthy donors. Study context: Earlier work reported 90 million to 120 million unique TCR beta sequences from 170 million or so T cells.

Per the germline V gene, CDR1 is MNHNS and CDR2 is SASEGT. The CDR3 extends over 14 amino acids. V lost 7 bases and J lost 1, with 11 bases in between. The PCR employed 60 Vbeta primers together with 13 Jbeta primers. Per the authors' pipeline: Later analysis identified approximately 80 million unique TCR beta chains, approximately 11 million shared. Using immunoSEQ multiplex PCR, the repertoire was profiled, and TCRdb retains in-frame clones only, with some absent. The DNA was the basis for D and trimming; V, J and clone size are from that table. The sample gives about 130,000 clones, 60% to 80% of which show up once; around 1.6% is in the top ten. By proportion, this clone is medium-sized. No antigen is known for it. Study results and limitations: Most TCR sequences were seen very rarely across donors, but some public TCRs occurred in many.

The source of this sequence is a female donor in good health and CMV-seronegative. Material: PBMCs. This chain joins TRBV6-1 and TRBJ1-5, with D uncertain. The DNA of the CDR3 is TGTGCCAGCATCCCGGGTCCGAGCAATCAGCCCCAGCATTTT. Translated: CASIPGPSNQPQHF.